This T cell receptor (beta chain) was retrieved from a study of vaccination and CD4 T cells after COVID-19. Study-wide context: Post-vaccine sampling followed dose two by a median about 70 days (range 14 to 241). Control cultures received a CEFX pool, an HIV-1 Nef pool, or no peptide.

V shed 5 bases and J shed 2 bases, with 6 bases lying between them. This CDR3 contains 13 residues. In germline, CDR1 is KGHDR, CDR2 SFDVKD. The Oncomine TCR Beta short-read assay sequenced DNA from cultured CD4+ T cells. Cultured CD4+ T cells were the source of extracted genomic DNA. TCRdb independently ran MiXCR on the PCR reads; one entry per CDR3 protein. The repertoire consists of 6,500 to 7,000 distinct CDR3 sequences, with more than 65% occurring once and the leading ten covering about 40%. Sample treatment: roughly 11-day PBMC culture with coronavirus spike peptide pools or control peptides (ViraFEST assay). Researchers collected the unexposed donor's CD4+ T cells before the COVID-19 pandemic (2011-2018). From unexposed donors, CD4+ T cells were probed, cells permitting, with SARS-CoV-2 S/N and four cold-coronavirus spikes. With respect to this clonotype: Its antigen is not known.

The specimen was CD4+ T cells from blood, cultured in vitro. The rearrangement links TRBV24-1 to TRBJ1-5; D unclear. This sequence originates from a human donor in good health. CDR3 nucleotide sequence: TGTGCCACCAGTGTTGGGGGCAATCAGCCCCAGCATTTT. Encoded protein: CATSVGGNQPQHF.